The subject of this entry is one T cell receptor (beta chain). Its antigen remains unidentified. This record comes from a study of beta chain features in type 1 diabetes. Study-level background: No patient-donor differences in age, gender, total cells or subset yield.

Study-level findings and limits: Highly expressing activated T cells could be over-counted with a cDNA template. In all four CD4+ subsets, TCRB CDR3 length was significantly, moderately reduced in type 1 diabetes.

This CDR3 has 15 residues. The germline CDR1 and CDR2 sequences are SEHNR and FQNEAQ (reference sequence). Trimming cost V 1 base and J 1 base, with 8 bases left between them. Expressed TCRB transcripts were sequenced because the isolated RNA had all been reverse transcribed beforehand. Some clones are missing from TCRdb's copy, which holds only in-frame ones; the method was immunoSEQ multiplex PCR. Here the sample spans under 900,000 clones, about a sixth being singletons. The chain joins TRBV7-9 to TRBJ2-4; D remains unclear. The sample comprised naive CD4+ T cells from blood. This receptor was taken from a woman between 18 and 29 years old in good health. The CDR3 DNA is TGTGCCAGCAGCTTAGGGCCTTCCGCCAAAAACATTCAGTACTTC. This gives the protein CASSLGPSAKNIQYF.